The source of this T cell receptor beta chain is a study of T cells after yellow fever vaccination. Study information: Each low-cell-number fraction was prepared by means of SMART-Seq v4 Ultra Low Input.

This clonotype was counted between two and nine times. The antigen is undetermined. Study-wide results and caveats: Weaker, the secondary response peaked sooner, at day 5 versus 15. Most clones from primary vaccination were detected again post-booster (just over 95% CD4, 88% CD8).

Universal primer sites and UMIs were introduced during 5'RACE template-switching synthesis of TCR cDNA. Using its own MiXCR run on the 5' RACE reads, TCRdb lists one record per CDR3 protein. The sample includes some 290,000 distinct CDR3 sequences, about 10% seen only once; the top ten take under 4%. The CDR3 covers 14 residues. The germline CDR1 and CDR2 sequences are MNHEY and SVGAGI. V shed 6 bases, J shed 5 bases, and the junction held 8 bases outside the gene matches. The chain recombines TRBV6-5 with TRBJ2-5; 8 nucleotides match TRBD2. The receptor's source is a man aged 18 to 29 who received the YFV17D yellow fever vaccine. Sequences were derived from CD4+ T cells sorted from PBMCs, sampled 45 days after the yellow fever booster vaccination. In DNA form, the CDR3 reads TGTGCCAGCAGGAACGGGGGGGCCGGGGAGACCCAGTACTTC. It specifies CASRNGGAGETQYF.